This TCR beta chain was recovered during a study of cytomegalovirus exposure and HLA in healthy donors. The CDR3 is made up of 14 amino acids. Germline assignment: CDR1 LNHDA and CDR2 SQIVND (reference sequence). The ends lost 5 bases at V and 2 bases at J; junction bases unmatched: 2. The PCR used 60 Vbeta and 13 Jbeta primers. TCRdb keeps only in-frame clones here, not all; method: immunoSEQ multiplex PCR. The data contain 150,000 to 200,000 clones, 81% of them seen just once; the ten biggest clones take up less than 2%. The specimen was PBMCs. The chain couples TRBV19 to TRBJ1-4; 7 bases are shared with TRBD1. The clonotype originates from a man younger than 35 in good health and CMV-seronegative. The CDR3 reads CASSEQGTNEKLFF. The CDR3 region has the DNA TGTGCCAGTAGTGAACAGGGGACTAATGAAAAACTGTTTTTT.